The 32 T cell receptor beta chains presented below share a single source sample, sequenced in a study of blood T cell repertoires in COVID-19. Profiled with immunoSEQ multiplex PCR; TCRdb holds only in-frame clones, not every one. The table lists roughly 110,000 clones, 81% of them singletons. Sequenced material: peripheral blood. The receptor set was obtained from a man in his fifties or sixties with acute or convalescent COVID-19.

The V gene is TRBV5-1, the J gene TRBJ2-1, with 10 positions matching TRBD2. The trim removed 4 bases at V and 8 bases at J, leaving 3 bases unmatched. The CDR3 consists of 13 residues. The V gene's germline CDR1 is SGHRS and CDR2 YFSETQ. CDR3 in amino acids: CASSRTSGDEQFF. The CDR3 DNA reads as TGCGCCAGCAGCCGGACTAGCGGCGATGAGCAGTTCTTC.

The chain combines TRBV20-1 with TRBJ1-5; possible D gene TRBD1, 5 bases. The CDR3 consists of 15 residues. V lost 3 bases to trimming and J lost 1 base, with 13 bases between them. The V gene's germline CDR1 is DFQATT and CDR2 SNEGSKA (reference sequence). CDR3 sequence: CSASTGTSSNQPQHF. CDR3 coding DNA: TGCAGTGCTAGTACCGGGACTTCAAGCAATCAGCCCCAGCATTTT.

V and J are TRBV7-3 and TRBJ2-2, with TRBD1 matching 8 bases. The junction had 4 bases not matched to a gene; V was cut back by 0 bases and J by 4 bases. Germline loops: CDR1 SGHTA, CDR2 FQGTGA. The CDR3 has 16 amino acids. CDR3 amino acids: CASSLTSGTGTGELFF. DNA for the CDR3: TGTGCCAGCAGCTTAACTTCCGGGACAGGCACCGGGGAGCTGTTTTTT.

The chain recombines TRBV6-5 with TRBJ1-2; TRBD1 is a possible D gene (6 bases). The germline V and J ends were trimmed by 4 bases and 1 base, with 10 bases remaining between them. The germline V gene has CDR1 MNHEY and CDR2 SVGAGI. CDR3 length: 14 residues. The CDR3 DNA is TGTGCCAGCAGTTCGCCGGGACATAACTATGGCTACACCTTC. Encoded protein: CASSSPGHNYGYTF.

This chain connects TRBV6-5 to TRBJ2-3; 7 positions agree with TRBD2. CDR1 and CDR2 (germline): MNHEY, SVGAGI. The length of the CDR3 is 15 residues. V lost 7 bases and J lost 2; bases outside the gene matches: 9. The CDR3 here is CASKTRGGFTDTQYF. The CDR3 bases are TGTGCCAGCAAAACGAGGGGAGGGTTCACAGATACGCAGTATTTT.

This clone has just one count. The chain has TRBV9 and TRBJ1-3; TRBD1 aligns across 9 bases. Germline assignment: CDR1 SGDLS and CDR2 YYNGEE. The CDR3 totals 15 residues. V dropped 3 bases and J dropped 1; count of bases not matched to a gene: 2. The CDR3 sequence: CASSGGTGSGNTIYF. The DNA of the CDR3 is TGTGCCAGCAGCGGCGGGACAGGGTCTGGAAACACCATATATTTT.

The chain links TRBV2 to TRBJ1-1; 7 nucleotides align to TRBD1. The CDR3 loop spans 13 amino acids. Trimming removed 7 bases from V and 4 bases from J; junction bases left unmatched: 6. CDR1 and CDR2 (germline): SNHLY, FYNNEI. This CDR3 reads CASTKDRVTEAFF. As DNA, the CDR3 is TGTGCCAGCACCAAAGACAGGGTCACTGAAGCTTTCTTT.

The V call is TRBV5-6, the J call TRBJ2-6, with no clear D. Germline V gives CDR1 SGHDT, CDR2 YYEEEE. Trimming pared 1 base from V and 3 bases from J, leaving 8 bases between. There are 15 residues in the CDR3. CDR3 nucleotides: TGTGCCAGCAGCTTGTCTGGCATTGGGGCCAACGTCCTGACTTTC. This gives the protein CASSLSGIGANVLTF. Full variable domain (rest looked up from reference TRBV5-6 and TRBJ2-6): DAGVTQSPTHLIKTRGQQVTLRCSPKSGHDTVSWYQQALGQGPQFIFQYYEEEERQRGNFPDRFSGHQFPNYSSELNVNALLLGDSALYLCASSLSGIGANVLTFGAGSRLTVL.

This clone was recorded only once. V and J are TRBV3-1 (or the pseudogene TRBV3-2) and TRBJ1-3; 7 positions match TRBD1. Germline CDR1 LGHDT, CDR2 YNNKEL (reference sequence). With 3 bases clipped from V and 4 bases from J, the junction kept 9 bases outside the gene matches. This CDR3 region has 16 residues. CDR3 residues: CASSHTGVAIGNTIYF. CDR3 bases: TGTGCCAGCAGCCATACAGGGGTAGCTATCGGAAACACCATATATTTT.

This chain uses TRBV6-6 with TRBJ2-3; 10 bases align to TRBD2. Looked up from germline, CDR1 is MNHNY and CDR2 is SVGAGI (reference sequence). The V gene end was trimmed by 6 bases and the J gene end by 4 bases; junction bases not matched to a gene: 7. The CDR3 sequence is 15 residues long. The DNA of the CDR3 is TGTGCCAGCAGGCAGCGGGGGGGCTGGGCAGATACGCAGTATTTT. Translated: CASRQRGGWADTQYF.

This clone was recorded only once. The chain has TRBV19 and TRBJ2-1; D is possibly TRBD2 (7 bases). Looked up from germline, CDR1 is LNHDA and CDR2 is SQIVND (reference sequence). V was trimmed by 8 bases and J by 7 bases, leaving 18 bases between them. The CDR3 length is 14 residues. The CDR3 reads CASSLGGGPNEQFF. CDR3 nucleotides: TGTGCCAGTTCTTTGGGCGGGGGCCCTAATGAGCAGTTCTTC. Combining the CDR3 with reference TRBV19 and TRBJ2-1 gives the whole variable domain DGGITQSPKYLFRKEGQNVTLSCEQNLNHDAMYWYRQDPGQGLRLIYYSQIVNDFQKGDIAEGYSVSREKKESFPLTVTSAQKNPTAFYLCASSLGGGPNEQFFGPGTRLTVL.

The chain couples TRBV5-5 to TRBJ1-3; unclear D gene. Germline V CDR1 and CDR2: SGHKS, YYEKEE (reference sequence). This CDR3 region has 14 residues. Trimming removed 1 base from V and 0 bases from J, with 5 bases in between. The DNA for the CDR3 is TGTGCCAGCAGCTTGTCGGGCTCTGGAAACACCATATATTTT. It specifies CASSLSGSGNTIYF.

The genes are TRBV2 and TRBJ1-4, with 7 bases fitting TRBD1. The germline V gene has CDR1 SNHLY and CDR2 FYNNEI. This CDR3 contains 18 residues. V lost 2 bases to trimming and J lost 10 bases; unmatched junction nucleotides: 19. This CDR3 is CASSENEAMVGQRRKLFF. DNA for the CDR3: TGTGCCAGCAGTGAAAACGAAGCTATGGTGGGACAGAGGAGAAAACTGTTTTTT.

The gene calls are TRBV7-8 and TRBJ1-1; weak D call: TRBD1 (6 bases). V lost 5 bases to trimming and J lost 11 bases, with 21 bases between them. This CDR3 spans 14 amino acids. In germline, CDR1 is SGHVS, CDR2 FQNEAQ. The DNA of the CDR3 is TGTGCCAGCAGCCCTACAGGGACCCCCTGGGTGGCTTTCTTT. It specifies CASSPTGTPWVAFF.

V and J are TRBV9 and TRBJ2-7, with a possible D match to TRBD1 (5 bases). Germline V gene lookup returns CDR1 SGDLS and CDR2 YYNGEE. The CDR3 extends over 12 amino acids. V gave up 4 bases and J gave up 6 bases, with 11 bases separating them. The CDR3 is CASSMQGGEQYF. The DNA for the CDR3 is TGTGCCAGCAGCATGCAGGGCGGCGAGCAGTACTTC.

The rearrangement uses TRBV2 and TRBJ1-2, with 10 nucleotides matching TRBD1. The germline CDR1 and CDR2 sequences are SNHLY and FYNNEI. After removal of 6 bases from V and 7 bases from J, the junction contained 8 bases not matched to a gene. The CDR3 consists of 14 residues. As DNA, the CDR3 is TGTGCCAGCAGGGAAAGACAGGGGGCCGGTGGCTACACCTTC. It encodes CASRERQGAGGYTF.

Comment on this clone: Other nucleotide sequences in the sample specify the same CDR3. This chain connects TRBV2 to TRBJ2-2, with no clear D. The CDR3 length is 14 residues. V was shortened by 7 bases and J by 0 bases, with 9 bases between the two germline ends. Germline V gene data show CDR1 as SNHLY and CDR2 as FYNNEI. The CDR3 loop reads CASKKTANTGELFF. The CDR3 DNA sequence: TGTGCCAGCAAGAAGACTGCGAACACCGGGGAGCTGTTTTTT.

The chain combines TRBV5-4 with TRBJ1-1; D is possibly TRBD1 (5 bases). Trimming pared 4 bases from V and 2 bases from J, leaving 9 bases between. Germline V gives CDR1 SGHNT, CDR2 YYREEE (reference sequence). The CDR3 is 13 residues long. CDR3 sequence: CASSATGNTEAFF. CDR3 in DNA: TGTGCCAGCAGCGCCACAGGAAACACTGAAGCTTTCTTT.

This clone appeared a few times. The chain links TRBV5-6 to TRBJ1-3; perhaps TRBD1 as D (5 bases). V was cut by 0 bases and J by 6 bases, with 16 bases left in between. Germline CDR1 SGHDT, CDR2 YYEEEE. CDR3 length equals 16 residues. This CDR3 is CASSLAGGSGLNTIYF. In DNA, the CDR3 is TGTGCCAGCAGCTTGGCCGGGGGAAGTGGCCTAAACACCATATATTTT.

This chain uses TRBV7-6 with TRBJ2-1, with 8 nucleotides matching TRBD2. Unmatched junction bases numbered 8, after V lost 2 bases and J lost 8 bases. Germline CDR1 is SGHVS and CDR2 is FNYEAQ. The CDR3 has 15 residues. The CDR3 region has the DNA TGTGCCAGCAGCTTAAGTAGCGGGGTGGCACATGAGCAGTTCTTC. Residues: CASSLSSGVAHEQFF.

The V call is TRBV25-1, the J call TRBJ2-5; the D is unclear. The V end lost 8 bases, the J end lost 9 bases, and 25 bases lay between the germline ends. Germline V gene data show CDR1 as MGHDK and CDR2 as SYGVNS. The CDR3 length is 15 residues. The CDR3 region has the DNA TGTGCCAGCGCCCCCCTCTCGACGGTTCCTGGGCCCCAGTACTTC. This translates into CASAPLSTVPGPQYF.

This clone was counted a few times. This CDR3 reads CASSLDRLANYGYTF. In nucleotides, the CDR3 is TGTGCCAGCAGCTTGGACAGGTTAGCTAACTATGGCTACACCTTC. This rearrangement joins TRBV5-4 to TRBJ1-2; the D gene is possibly TRBD1 (5 bases). The CDR3 covers 15 residues. CDR1 SGHNT and CDR2 YYREEE come from the germline V gene (reference sequence). V shed 0 bases and J shed 0 bases, with 9 bases lying between them.

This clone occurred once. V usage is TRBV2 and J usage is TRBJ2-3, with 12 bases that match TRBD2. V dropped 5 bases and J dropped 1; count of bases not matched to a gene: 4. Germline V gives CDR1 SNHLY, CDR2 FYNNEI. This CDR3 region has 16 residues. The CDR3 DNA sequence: TGTGCCAGCAGTTTTCGGACTAGCGGGGGCACAGATACGCAGTATTTT. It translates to CASSFRTSGGTDTQYF. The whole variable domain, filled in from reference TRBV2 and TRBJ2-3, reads EPEVTQTPSHQVTQMGQEVILRCVPISNHLYFYWYRQILGQKVEFLVSFYNNEISEKSEIFDDQFSVERPDGSNFTLKIRSTKLEDSAMYFCASSFRTSGGTDTQYFGPGTRLTVL.

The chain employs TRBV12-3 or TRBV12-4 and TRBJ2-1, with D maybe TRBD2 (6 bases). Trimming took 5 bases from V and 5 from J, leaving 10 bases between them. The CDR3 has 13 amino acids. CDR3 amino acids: CASSLGLNNEQFF. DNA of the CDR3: TGTGCCAGCAGTCTAGGACTAAACAATGAGCAGTTCTTC.

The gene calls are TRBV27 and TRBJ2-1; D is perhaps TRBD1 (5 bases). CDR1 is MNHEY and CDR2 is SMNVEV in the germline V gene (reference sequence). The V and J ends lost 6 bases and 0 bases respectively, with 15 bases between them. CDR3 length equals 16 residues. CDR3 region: CASSRYRISSYNEQFF. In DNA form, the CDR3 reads TGTGCCAGCAGCAGATACAGGATAAGCTCCTACAATGAGCAGTTCTTC.

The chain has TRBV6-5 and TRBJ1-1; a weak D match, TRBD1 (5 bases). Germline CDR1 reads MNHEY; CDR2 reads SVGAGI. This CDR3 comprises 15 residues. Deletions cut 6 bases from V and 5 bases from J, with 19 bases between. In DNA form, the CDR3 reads TGTGCCAGCAGCCCCGTCGGGGGGGGGTGGACTGAAGCTTTCTTT. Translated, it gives CASSPVGGGWTEAFF.

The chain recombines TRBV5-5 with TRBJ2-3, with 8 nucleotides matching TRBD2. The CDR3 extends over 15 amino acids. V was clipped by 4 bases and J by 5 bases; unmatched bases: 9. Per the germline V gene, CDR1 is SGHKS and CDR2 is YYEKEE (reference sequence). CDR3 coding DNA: TGTGCCAGCAGCGCCTATAGCGGGGTGAGAGATACGCAGTATTTT. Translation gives CASSAYSGVRDTQYF.

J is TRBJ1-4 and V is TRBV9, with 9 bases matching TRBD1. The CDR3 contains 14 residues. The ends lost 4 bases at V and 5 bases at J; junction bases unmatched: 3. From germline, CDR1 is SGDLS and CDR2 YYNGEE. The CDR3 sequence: CASSPDRGNEKLFF. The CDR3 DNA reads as TGTGCCAGCAGCCCGGACAGGGGCAATGAAAAACTGTTTTTT.

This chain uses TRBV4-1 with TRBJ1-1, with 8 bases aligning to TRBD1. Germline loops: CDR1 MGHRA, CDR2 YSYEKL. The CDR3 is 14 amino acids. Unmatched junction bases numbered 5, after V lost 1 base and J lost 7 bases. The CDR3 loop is CASSQGWTGFEAFF. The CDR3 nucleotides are TGCGCCAGCAGCCAAGGGTGGACAGGGTTTGAAGCTTTCTTT.

This CDR3 reads CASDLSVGGDTQYF. DNA of the CDR3: TGTGCCAGCGATCTTTCAGTGGGGGGGGATACGCAGTATTTT. The V and J genes are TRBV6-5 and TRBJ2-3; TRBD2 agrees at 7 bases. This CDR3 comprises 14 residues. V dropped 8 bases and J dropped 6; count of bases not matched to a gene: 11. CDR1 is MNHEY, CDR2 SVGAGI, per germline.

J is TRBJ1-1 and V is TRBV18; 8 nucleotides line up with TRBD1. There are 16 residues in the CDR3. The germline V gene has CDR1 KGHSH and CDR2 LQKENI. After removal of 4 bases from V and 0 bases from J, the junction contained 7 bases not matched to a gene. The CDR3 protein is CASSLGTGDLNTEAFF. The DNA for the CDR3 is TGTGCCAGCTCACTCGGGACAGGCGATTTGAACACTGAAGCTTTCTTT.

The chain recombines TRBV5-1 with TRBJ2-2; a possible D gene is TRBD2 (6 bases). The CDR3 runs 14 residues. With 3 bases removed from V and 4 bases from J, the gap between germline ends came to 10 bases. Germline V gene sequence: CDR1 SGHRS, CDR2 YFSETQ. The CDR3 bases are TGCGCCAGCAGCTGGGGGGACTTCACCGGGGAGCTGTTTTTT. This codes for CASSWGDFTGELFF.